Below, 28 T cell receptor beta chains from the same sample are listed, as sequenced in a study of cytomegalovirus exposure and HLA in healthy donors. The PCR made use of 60 Vbeta and 13 Jbeta primers. Assay: immunoSEQ multiplex PCR; the TCRdb copy retains only in-frame clones and omits some. The sample shows around 120,000 clones, roughly 86% of them seen only once. The material sequenced was PBMCs. These receptors all come from a man aged 18 to 30 in good health and CMV-seronegative.

The genes are TRBV6-5 and TRBJ1-1, with unresolved D. CDR1 is MNHEY and CDR2 is SVGAGI in the germline V gene. With 0 bases removed from V and 1 base from J, the gap between germline ends came to 9 bases. This CDR3 is 15 amino acids long. The CDR3 loop is CASSYSLEGNTEAFF. In DNA form, the CDR3 reads TGTGCCAGCAGTTACTCGTTGGAGGGGAACACTGAAGCTTTCTTT.

CDR3: CASSEDSFSYNEQFF. The CDR3 DNA follows: TGTGCCAGCAGTGAAGACTCTTTCTCCTACAATGAGCAGTTCTTC. V gene TRBV6-1 combines with J gene TRBJ2-1; D gene ambiguous. Germline CDR1 is MNHNS and CDR2 is SASEGT. The CDR3 length is 15 residues. The germline V and J ends were trimmed by 1 base and 0 bases, with 7 bases remaining between them.

The chain joins TRBV2 to TRBJ1-4; TRBD1 matches at 7 bases. CDR3 size: 16 residues. The ends lost 2 bases at V and 2 bases at J; junction bases unmatched: 5. CDR1 and CDR2 (germline): SNHLY, FYNNEI. This CDR3 is CASSEWTGGTNEKLFF. CDR3 DNA: TGTGCCAGCAGTGAATGGACAGGCGGGACTAATGAAAAACTGTTTTTT.

CDR3 sequence (DNA): TGTGCCATCAGTGAGTCGACTAGCAGAAAGACCCAGTACTTC. Translating gives CAISESTSRKTQYF. This rearrangement joins TRBV10-3 to TRBJ2-5; the match to TRBD2 covers 7 bases. The CDR3 spans 14 residues. The germline V gene encodes CDR1 ENHRY and CDR2 SYGVKD. V shed 0 bases, J shed 6 bases, and the junction held 4 bases outside the gene matches.

This rearrangement joins TRBV19 to TRBJ1-4; a weak D match, TRBD1 (5 bases). Per germline, CDR1 LNHDA and CDR2 SQIVND (reference sequence). V shed 2 bases and J shed 8 bases, with 9 bases lying between them. The CDR3 has 13 amino acids. CDR3 DNA sequence: TGTGCCAGTAGTATACAGGGTTGGGAAAAACTGTTTTTT. As protein: CASSIQGWEKLFF.

The rearrangement joins TRBV5-6 to TRBJ1-1; perhaps TRBD1 as D (5 bases). Germline-derived CDR1 and CDR2 are SGHDT and YYEEEE. The CDR3 sequence is 13 residues long. Trimming took 0 bases from V and 5 from J, leaving 8 bases between them. This CDR3 is CASSLEGKTEAFF. CDR3 nucleotide sequence: TGTGCCAGCAGCTTGGAGGGGAAAACTGAAGCTTTCTTT.

The V gene is TRBV19, the J gene TRBJ1-1; TRBD1 might be the D (5 bases). CDR3 size: 13 residues. V lost 7 bases, J lost 0 bases, and 9 bases lay in between. Germline values: CDR1 LNHDA, CDR2 SQIVND (reference sequence). CDR3 in DNA: TGTGCCAGTAAGACAGAGTTGAACACTGAAGCTTTCTTT. Amino acid sequence: CASKTELNTEAFF.

The chain uses TRBV15 and TRBJ2-7, with D tentatively TRBD1 (6 bases). The V end was cut by 8 bases, the J end by 5 bases, with 10 bases between. This CDR3 is built from 11 residues. Germline V gene lookup returns CDR1 LNHNV and CDR2 YYDKDF (reference sequence). The CDR3 nucleotides read TGTGCCACCTCCGACAGGAACGAGCAGTACTTC. Encoded protein: CATSDRNEQYF.

V gene TRBV5-4 combines with J gene TRBJ1-1; tentatively, D is TRBD1 (5 bases). The CDR3 covers 16 residues. Germline V gene sequence: CDR1 SGHNT, CDR2 YYREEE (reference sequence). Trimming left V 4 bases short and J 0 bases short, with 16 bases between. The DNA of the CDR3 is TGTGCCAGCAGCCCACCTGGGACTGAGATGAACACTGAAGCTTTCTTT. It is translated as CASSPPGTEMNTEAFF.

The V and J genes are TRBV13 and TRBJ2-5; D may be TRBD2 (7 bases). The CDR3 is 15 residues long. V gave up 5 bases and J gave up 5 bases, with 18 bases separating them. Germline V gives CDR1 PRHDT, CDR2 FYEKMQ (reference sequence). CDR3: CASSAWGGGGETQYF. As DNA, the CDR3 is TGTGCCAGCAGCGCGTGGGGGGGCGGTGGGGAGACCCAGTACTTC.

The chain employs TRBV4-1 and TRBJ2-5; a possible D gene is TRBD2 (6 bases). The CDR3 length is 15 residues. The germline gives CDR1 MGHRA, CDR2 YSYEKL. The V end was cut by 1 base, the J end by 4 bases, with 13 bases between. This CDR3 reads CASSQGDSIRETQYF. The CDR3 nucleotides are TGCGCCAGCAGCCAAGGGGACTCCATTCGAGAGACCCAGTACTTC.

The chain links TRBV9 to TRBJ1-6; D ambiguous. The CDR3 has 15 amino acids. Deletions cut 3 bases from V and 2 bases from J, with 9 bases between. Looked up from germline, CDR1 is SGDLS and CDR2 is YYNGEE. The DNA of the CDR3 is TGTGCCAGCAGCGAGTTCGCGGCCTATAATTCACCCCTCCACTTT. Amino acid sequence: CASSEFAAYNSPLHF.

V usage is TRBV2 and J usage is TRBJ1-1; 8 nucleotides line up with TRBD1. Germline CDR1 reads SNHLY; CDR2 reads FYNNEI. This CDR3 spans 16 amino acids. Losses at the gene ends were 1 base for V and 5 bases for J; bases not matched to a gene: 9. The CDR3 region is CASSEEIDRGRTEAFF. CDR3 DNA: TGTGCCAGCAGTGAAGAAATCGACAGGGGCAGGACTGAAGCTTTCTTT. Based on the CDR3 plus reference TRBV2 and TRBJ1-1, the full variable domain is EPEVTQTPSHQVTQMGQEVILRCVPISNHLYFYWYRQILGQKVEFLVSFYNNEISEKSEIFDDQFSVERPDGSNFTLKIRSTKLEDSAMYFCASSEEIDRGRTEAFFGQGTRLTVV.

The chain links TRBV19 to TRBJ2-1, with TRBD2 as a possible D gene (7 bases). The germline CDR1 and CDR2 sequences are LNHDA and SQIVND (reference sequence). This CDR3 contains 14 residues. V was pared by 6 bases and J by 7 bases, with 16 bases between. DNA for the CDR3: TGTGCCAGTAGAGATAGGCGGGGGCGGAATGAGCAGTTCTTC. It is translated as CASRDRRGRNEQFF.

The genes are TRBV6-5 and TRBJ1-5; 7 bases fit TRBD1. Germline loops: CDR1 MNHEY, CDR2 SVGAGI. Trimming cost V 6 bases and J 3 bases; bases outside gene matches: 5. The CDR3 totals 14 residues. CDR3 in DNA: TGTGCCAGCAGCCAAGGGACAGCCAATCAGCCCCAGCATTTT. Its protein is CASSQGTANQPQHF.

In the case of this clone: The same CDR3 arises from other DNA sequences in this sample as well. CDR3 amino acids: CASSPGTGATNEKLFF. CDR3 DNA sequence: TGCGCCAGCAGCCCGGGGACGGGAGCAACTAATGAAAAACTGTTTTTT. The chain combines TRBV5-1 with TRBJ1-4; D is perhaps TRBD1 (5 bases). This CDR3 is built from 16 residues. V dropped 4 bases and J dropped 0 bases, with 13 bases sitting between them. Germline V gene sequence: CDR1 SGHRS, CDR2 YFSETQ.

The V gene is TRBV19, the J gene TRBJ2-1, with D possibly matching TRBD1 (6 bases). Germline loops: CDR1 LNHDA, CDR2 SQIVND (reference sequence). CDR3 length equals 16 residues. V shed 8 bases and J shed 3 bases, with 20 bases lying between them. The CDR3 coding sequence is TGTGCCAGTTGTCCGGGACACAACCTTTTCTACAATGAGCAGTTCTTC. It is translated as CASCPGHNLFYNEQFF.

The chain links TRBV19 to TRBJ1-5, with 10 bases matching TRBD1. This CDR3 region has 15 residues. With V trimmed by 7 bases and J by 2 bases, 5 bases remained unmatched. CDR1 is LNHDA and CDR2 is SQIVND in the germline V gene (reference sequence). DNA of the CDR3: TGTGCCAGTACCCCGGACAGGGGGGGCAATCAGCCCCAGCATTTT. It specifies CASTPDRGGNQPQHF.

Only a few counts were recorded for this clone. V usage is TRBV4-1 and J usage is TRBJ1-1; TRBD1 matches 8 bases. This CDR3 has 15 amino acids. CDR1 MGHRA and CDR2 YSYEKL come from the germline V gene. Germline trimming cut 0 bases from V and 0 bases from J; bases unmatched to any gene: 0. The CDR3 nucleotides are TGCGCCAGCAGCCAAGAGGACAGGGTGAACACTGAAGCTTTCTTT. Its protein product is CASSQEDRVNTEAFF.

The chain joins TRBV2 to TRBJ1-1, with a tentative D call TRBD1 (6 bases). Trimming removed 6 bases from V and 2 bases from J, with 16 bases in between. The CDR3 is 15 residues long. CDR1 and CDR2 (germline): SNHLY, FYNNEI. In nucleotides, the CDR3 is TGTGCCAGCAGATCCACACAGGGAACAAACACTGAAGCTTTCTTT. It yields the protein CASRSTQGTNTEAFF. The variable domain in full, completed from reference TRBV2 and TRBJ1-1, reads EPEVTQTPSHQVTQMGQEVILRCVPISNHLYFYWYRQILGQKVEFLVSFYNNEISEKSEIFDDQFSVERPDGSNFTLKIRSTKLEDSAMYFCASRSTQGTNTEAFFGQGTRLTVV.

The chain couples TRBV11-2 to TRBJ1-1; no reliable D call. Germline V lookup: CDR1 SGHAT, CDR2 FQNNGV. This CDR3 is built from 13 residues. V lost 0 bases, J lost 4 bases, and 6 bases lay in between. The CDR3 DNA sequence: TGTGCCAGCAGCTTAGAATGGGCCACTGAAGCTTTCTTT. Its translation: CASSLEWATEAFF. Full variable domain (outside the CDR3, taken from reference TRBV11-2 and TRBJ1-1): EAGVAQSPRYKIIEKRQSVAFWCNPISGHATLYWYQQILGQGPKLLIQFQNNGVVDDSQLPKDRFSAERLKGVDSTLKIQPAKLEDSAVYLCASSLEWATEAFFGQGTRLTVV.

The chain links TRBV27 to TRBJ2-1, with TRBD1 matching over 7 bases. Germline loops: CDR1 MNHEY, CDR2 SMNVEV (reference sequence). V was clipped by 5 bases and J by 2 bases; unmatched bases: 9. The CDR3 length is 16 residues. This CDR3 reads CASSPYRDSAYNEQFF. The CDR3, as DNA: TGTGCCAGCAGTCCCTACCGGGACAGCGCCTACAATGAGCAGTTCTTC.

The V and J genes are TRBV5-8 and TRBJ1-1, with unresolved D. The CDR3 length is 15 residues. The V and J ends lost 0 bases and 0 bases respectively, with 9 bases between them. Looked up from germline, CDR1 is SGHTS and CDR2 is YDEGEE. The CDR3 region is CASSLGGWVNTEAFF. CDR3 nucleotides: TGTGCCAGCAGCTTGGGAGGGTGGGTGAACACTGAAGCTTTCTTT.

The rearrangement uses TRBV2 and TRBJ1-1, with no clear D. The CDR3 is 14 amino acids. CDR1 is SNHLY, CDR2 FYNNEI, per germline. V was pared by 6 bases and J by 3 bases, with 14 bases between. For the CDR3, the DNA is TGTGCCAGCAGCCCCGACCGGGGAGACACTGAAGCTTTCTTT. Encoded protein: CASSPDRGDTEAFF.

The CDR3 here is CASSYRTSGATGELFF. The CDR3 nucleotides read TGCGCCAGCAGCTACCGGACTAGCGGGGCGACCGGGGAGCTGTTTTTT. The gene calls are TRBV5-1 and TRBJ2-2, with TRBD2 matching over 12 bases. The junction had 5 bases not matched to a gene; V was cut back by 3 bases and J by 5 bases. Germline CDR1 reads SGHRS; CDR2 reads YFSETQ. The CDR3 is made up of 16 amino acids.

This clone showed up just a few times. The chain recombines TRBV6-1 with TRBJ2-2, with D tentatively TRBD2 (5 bases). Trimming stripped 4 bases from V and 4 bases from J, with 7 bases between. The V gene's germline CDR1 is MNHNS and CDR2 SASEGT. The CDR3 contains 13 residues. This CDR3 is CASSVGATGELFF. The DNA of the CDR3 is TGTGCCAGCAGTGTGGGAGCCACCGGGGAGCTGTTTTTT.

This chain uses TRBV6-6 with TRBJ2-2; D is possibly TRBD1 (7 bases). The CDR3 spans 15 residues. Trimming pared 10 bases from V and 4 bases from J, leaving 19 bases between. Germline V gene sequence: CDR1 MNHNY, CDR2 SVGAGI (reference sequence). CDR3 sequence: CATSSRQGGTGELFF. In nucleotides, the CDR3 is TGTGCCACCTCATCGCGACAGGGAGGCACCGGGGAGCTGTTTTTT.

This clone was observed once. The J gene is TRBJ1-4, the V gene TRBV2; D is uncertain. The V gene lost 4 bases and the J gene lost 0 bases, with 6 bases spanning the gap. The CDR3 is 14 amino acids. Germline V lookup: CDR1 SNHLY, CDR2 FYNNEI. CDR3: CASSGRATNEKLFF. DNA for the CDR3: TGTGCCAGCAGTGGCCGGGCAACTAATGAAAAACTGTTTTTT. The whole variable domain, remainder taken from reference TRBV2 and TRBJ1-4, is EPEVTQTPSHQVTQMGQEVILRCVPISNHLYFYWYRQILGQKVEFLVSFYNNEISEKSEIFDDQFSVERPDGSNFTLKIRSTKLEDSAMYFCASSGRATNEKLFFGSGTQLSVL.